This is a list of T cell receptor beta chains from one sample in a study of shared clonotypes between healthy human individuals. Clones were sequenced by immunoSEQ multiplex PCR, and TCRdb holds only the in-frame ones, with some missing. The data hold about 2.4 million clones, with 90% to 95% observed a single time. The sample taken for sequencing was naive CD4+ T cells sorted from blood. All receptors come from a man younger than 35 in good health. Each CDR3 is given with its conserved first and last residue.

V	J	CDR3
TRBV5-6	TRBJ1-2	CASSLEGRSDGYTF
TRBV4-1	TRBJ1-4	CASSQIRQGGEKLFF
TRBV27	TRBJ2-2	CASSSTGLAGGYSNTGELFF
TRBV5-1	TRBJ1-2	CASSSGGVTGTYGYTF
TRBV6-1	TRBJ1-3	CASMSSGNTIYF
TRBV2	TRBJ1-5	CASKGQGADQPQHF
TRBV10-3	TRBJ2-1	CAISVATSDYNEQFF
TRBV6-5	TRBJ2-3	CASSYLGGGGTDTQYF
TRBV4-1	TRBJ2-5	CASSQDRARGQETQYF
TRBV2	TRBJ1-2	CASSDQGHSGYTF
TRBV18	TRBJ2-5	CASSQDRGQETQYF
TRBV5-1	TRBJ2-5	CASSGTSWETQYF
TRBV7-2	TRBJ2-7	CASSSFGGAYEQYF
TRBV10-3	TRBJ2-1	CAISESPGEASNRNEQFF
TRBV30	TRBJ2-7	CAWSADYEQYF
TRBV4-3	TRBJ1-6	CASSQDWDRTFPLHF
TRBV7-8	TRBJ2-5	CASSLAGTSGGIGETQYF
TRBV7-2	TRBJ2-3	CASSHGRRVALTDTQYF
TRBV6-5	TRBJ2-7	CASSQSGSSYEQYF
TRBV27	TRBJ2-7	CASTPNDRVRYEQYF
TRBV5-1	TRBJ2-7	CASSQGTGTYEQYF
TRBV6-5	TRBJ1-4	CASSYSGGNEKLFF
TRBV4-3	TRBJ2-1	CASSDGLAGGNEQFF
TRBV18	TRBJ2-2	CASSPGGTSTGELFF
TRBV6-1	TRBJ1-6	CASQTGAIGSPLHF
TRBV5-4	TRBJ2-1	CASSLPVRAGGVEDEQFF
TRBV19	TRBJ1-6	CASSPDSTLGWSPLHF
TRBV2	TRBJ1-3	CASSVGAMSSGNTIYF
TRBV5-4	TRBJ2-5	CASKGSPQETQYF
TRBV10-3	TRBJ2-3	CATSITDTQYF
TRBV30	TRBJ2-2	CAQGRTGELFF
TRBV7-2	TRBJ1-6	CASSLEVGLNSPLHF
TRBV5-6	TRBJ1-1	CASSSGSYTEAFF